Each of the 29 T cell receptor beta chains below was sequenced from the same sample in a study of spatial heterogeneity in lung cancer. General observations from the study: Intratumoral expanded alpha and beta TCR counts were found to track tumor mutation counts.

For these receptors, no antigen is known. MiXCR was run by TCRdb on the 5' RACE reads, yielding one entry per CDR3 protein. Found here are almost 7,000 distinct CDR3 sequences, about 13% of them singletons; the top ten hold about 10%. Sample time point: sample taken at primary tumor resection. Sequencing used lung tumor tissue, obtained at surgery. The origin of the receptors is a male donor with early-stage non-small cell lung cancer.

At least ten counts were recorded for this clonotype. Little can be read into the size of this beta chain, an off-target read in a library designed for alpha chains. The rearrangement joins TRBV29-1 to TRBJ1-4, with 7 bases that match TRBD1. In germline, CDR1 is SQVTM, CDR2 ANQGSEA. The CDR3 totals 13 residues. The junction had 9 bases not matched to a gene; V was cut back by 6 bases and J by 8 bases. In DNA form, the CDR3 reads TGCAGCGTGACAGACAGGGCGGGAGAAAAACTGTTTTTT. Translated: CSVTDRAGEKLFF.

By sample fraction, this clonotype is medium-sized. For a library built for alpha chains, this beta chain is a stray read; little rests on its size. V usage is TRBV12-3 or TRBV12-4 and J usage is TRBJ2-5, with D unclear. The length of the CDR3 is 13 residues. Deletions cut 4 bases from V and 9 bases from J, with 15 bases between. The CDR3 region has the DNA TGTGCCAGCAGTTCAAGTGTAGGCCAGGCCCAGTACTTC. Its translation is CASSSSVGQAQYF.

This clonotype was seen ten or more times. Because the library targeted alpha chains, this beta chain is an off-target read whose size means little. V is TRBV30 and J is TRBJ1-1; a weak D match, TRBD1 (6 bases). Germline V gene lookup returns CDR1 GTSNPN and CDR2 SVGIG (reference sequence). CDR3 size: 14 residues. V was trimmed by 2 bases and J by 0 bases, leaving 10 bases between them. The CDR3 sequence: CAWSWGTMNTEAFF. The CDR3 nucleotides read TGTGCCTGGAGTTGGGGGACAATGAACACTGAAGCTTTCTTT.

This clonotype showed up just a few times. Found in a library prepared for alpha chains, this beta chain is an off-target read, and its abundance has little meaning. This chain connects TRBV25-1 to TRBJ2-3; 8 bases align to TRBD1. CDR1 and CDR2 from the germline V gene are MGHDK and SYGVNS. V shed 5 bases, J shed 1 base, and the junction held 5 bases outside the gene matches. CDR3 length equals 15 residues. The chain's CDR3 is CASSLRDRRTDTQYF. CDR3 DNA: TGTGCCAGCAGTTTACGGGACAGGCGCACAGATACGCAGTATTTT.

This clonotype qualifies as medium-sized (0.01 to 0.1%). Little can be read into the size of this beta chain, an off-target read in a library designed for alpha chains. The chain is built from TRBV29-1 and TRBJ1-1; possible D gene TRBD1, 6 bases. Looked up from germline, CDR1 is SQVTM and CDR2 is ANQGSEA. The germline V and J ends were trimmed by 5 bases and 5 bases, with 12 bases remaining between them. This CDR3 has 12 amino acids. The CDR3 protein is CSVLGGGTEAFF. The CDR3 region has the DNA TGCAGCGTTCTAGGGGGGGGTACTGAAGCTTTCTTT.

This clonotype was seen ten or more times. With the library built for alpha chains, this beta chain is off target and its frequency is not meaningful. This chain links TRBV4-2 with TRBJ2-1, with a possible D match to TRBD2 (6 bases). The CDR3 contains 15 residues. The germline V and J ends were trimmed by 0 bases and 6 bases, with 12 bases remaining between them. The germline CDR1 and CDR2 sequences are LGHNA and YNFKEQ. CDR3 loop: CASSQDRRGPNEQFF. CDR3 DNA sequence: TGTGCCAGCAGCCAAGATAGGCGGGGCCCCAATGAGCAGTTCTTC.

This clonotype is medium-sized in the sample. Found in a library prepared for alpha chains, this beta chain is an off-target read, and its abundance has little meaning. The rearrangement joins TRBV6-6 to TRBJ1-1; D is ambiguous. Germline CDR1 is MNHNY and CDR2 is SVGAGI (reference sequence). This CDR3 is 13 amino acids long. Trimming removed 3 bases at V and 6 bases at J, with 11 bases between. In DNA, the CDR3 is TGTGCCAGCAGTTATATATCGCGGCCTGAAGCTTTCTTT. Translation gives CASSYISRPEAFF.

As concerns this clonotype: The library was designed around alpha chains, so this beta chain is a stray read whose abundance carries little weight. The chain is built from TRBV20-1 and TRBJ2-2; D gene unclear. CDR1 and CDR2 (germline): DFQATT, SNEGSKA (reference sequence). The CDR3 spans 12 residues. Between the trimmed V and J ends, which lost 3 bases and 4 bases, there was a span of 6 bases. The CDR3 here is CSASGLTGELFF. The DNA for the CDR3 is TGCAGTGCTAGTGGCCTCACCGGGGAGCTGTTTTTT.

Turning to this clonotype: One base away lies a much larger clone, so this may be a sequencing read error. This beta chain lies outside the target of a library built for alpha chains; its clone size means little. This chain links TRBV19 with TRBJ2-2, with D possibly matching TRBD2 (6 bases). In germline, CDR1 is LNHDA, CDR2 SQIVND (reference sequence). The CDR3 is made up of 13 amino acids. CDR3 residues: CASTSRGSGEQFF. CDR3 DNA sequence: TGTGCCAGTACCTCGCGGGGTTCCGGGGAGCAGTTTTTT.

This clonotype was counted a few times. This beta chain appears as a stray read in a library generated for alpha chains; its size is not informative. The rearrangement uses TRBV20-1 and TRBJ1-5; D unresolved. Germline assignment: CDR1 DFQATT and CDR2 SNEGSKA (reference sequence). The V gene lost 0 bases and the J gene lost 2 bases, with 11 bases spanning the gap. This CDR3 is 15 amino acids long. The CDR3 nucleotides are TGCAGTGCTAGAGATCGCGGGAATCGCAATCAGCCCCAGCATTTT. It specifies CSARDRGNRNQPQHF.

Within the sample, this clonotype is medium-sized. The library was built for alpha chains, so this beta chain is an off-target read and its size means little. This chain links TRBV10-2 with TRBJ1-1; 7 positions match TRBD1. CDR3 length equals 18 residues. Germline lookup yields CDR1 WSHSY and CDR2 SAAADI. J gave up 4 bases and V 5 bases, and 19 bases lay outside the gene matches. The CDR3 protein is CASSRRGTGVRESTEAFF. In DNA, the CDR3 is TGCGCCAGCAGTCGAAGGGGAACAGGGGTGAGGGAGAGCACTGAAGCTTTCTTT.

This clonotype was detected ten times or more. In a library made to pick up alpha chains, this beta chain is a stray read with a size that means little. The chain has TRBV10-3 and TRBJ2-7; D remains unclear. From germline, CDR1 is ENHRY and CDR2 SYGVKD. The length of the CDR3 is 12 residues. The germline V and J ends were trimmed by 0 bases and 3 bases, with 3 bases remaining between them. The CDR3 region is CAISESIYEQYF. Written as DNA, the CDR3 is TGTGCCATCAGTGAGTCTATCTACGAGCAGTACTTC.

As to this clonotype: The library was designed around alpha chains, so this beta chain is a stray read whose abundance carries little weight. This rearrangement joins TRBV5-1 to TRBJ1-1; D is uncertain. Trimming shortened V by 0 bases and J by 0 bases, and 3 bases separated the two germline ends. CDR1 SGHRS and CDR2 YFSETQ come from the germline V gene. This CDR3 spans 13 amino acids. CDR3 residues: CASSLVVNTEAFF. The CDR3 bases are TGCGCCAGCAGCTTGGTAGTGAACACTGAAGCTTTCTTT.

As to this clonotype: The size of this beta chain means little, since it is a stray read in a library made for alpha chains. The chain joins TRBV2 to TRBJ1-1; no definite D call. The V gene lost 0 bases and the J gene lost 3 bases, with 5 bases spanning the gap. Germline CDR1 and CDR2: SNHLY and FYNNEI. The CDR3 sequence is 13 residues long. The CDR3 protein is CASSEATYTEAFF. The CDR3 nucleotides read TGTGCCAGCAGTGAAGCGACCTACACTGAAGCTTTCTTT.

By sample share, this clonotype is large. With the library built for alpha chains, this beta chain is off target and its frequency is not meaningful. The chain links TRBV19 to TRBJ2-1; D call uncertain. Germline CDR1 LNHDA, CDR2 SQIVND (reference sequence). V lost 6 bases to trimming and J lost 8 bases, with 14 bases between them. The CDR3 has 13 residues. The CDR3 coding sequence is TGTGCCAGTAGGCAGGTAGGAGACGATGAGCAGTTCTTC. Protein: CASRQVGDDEQFF.

In the case of this clonotype: As an off-target read in a library built for alpha chains, this beta chain has a frequency of little significance. J is TRBJ2-7 and V is TRBV27, with TRBD1 as a possible D gene (6 bases). The CDR3 length is 14 residues. Per germline, CDR1 MNHEY and CDR2 SMNVEV (reference sequence). Trimming stripped 2 bases from V and 4 bases from J, with 12 bases between. CDR3 DNA sequence: TGTGCCAGCAGTTTAAATGGCAGGGGTTACGAGCAGTACTTC. Translation gives CASSLNGRGYEQYF.

This clonotype showed up just a few times. This beta chain turned up in a library designed for alpha chains; as an off-target read, its abundance says little. The chain employs TRBV12-3 or TRBV12-4 and TRBJ2-3; the match to TRBD2 covers 7 bases. This CDR3 is 15 amino acids long. The V and J ends lost 2 bases and 4 bases, in that order; junction bases with no gene match: 6. The DNA of the CDR3 is TGTGCCAGCAGTTTAAGTAGAGGGAGGGCAGATACGCAGTATTTT. Protein product: CASSLSRGRADTQYF.

This clonotype has a count of ten or more. A library made for alpha chains picked up this beta chain off target, so its size means little. V gene TRBV20-1 combines with J gene TRBJ2-5, with 8 bases lining up with TRBD1. There are 16 residues in the CDR3. CDR1 DFQATT and CDR2 SNEGSKA come from the germline V gene (reference sequence). V dropped 0 bases and J dropped 5; count of bases not matched to a gene: 11. The CDR3 here is CSARDLRQGAWETQYF. CDR3 DNA: TGCAGTGCTAGAGATCTACGGCAGGGGGCATGGGAGACCCAGTACTTC.

This clonotype occurred many times. This beta chain is a stray read from a library made for alpha chains; its abundance is not meaningful. The chain carries TRBV12-3 or TRBV12-4 and TRBJ2-2; D is unclear. V was clipped by 3 bases and J by 5 bases, with 10 bases between them. The CDR3 has 14 residues. Here the CDR3 DNA reads TGTGCCAGCAGTTTGGGCTGGTCGACCGGGGAGCTGTTTTTT. Protein: CASSLGWSTGELFF.

This clonotype showed up just a few times. In a library made to pick up alpha chains, this beta chain is a stray read with a size that means little. V and J are TRBV7-6 and TRBJ2-7, with D perhaps matching TRBD1 (6 bases). V was trimmed by 6 bases and J by 3 bases, leaving 12 bases between them. Germline V gene sequence: CDR1 SGHVS, CDR2 FNYEAQ. This CDR3 has 13 amino acids. CDR3 nucleotide sequence: TGTGCCAGCAGTTGGACAGAGGTCTACGAGCAGTACTTC. It is translated as CASSWTEVYEQYF.

By share, this clonotype counts as medium-sized (0.01 to 0.1%). This beta chain is an unintended read in a library built for alpha chains; its size means little. The chain has TRBV3-1 and TRBJ1-3, with 10 bases aligning to TRBD1. Per germline, CDR1 LGHDT and CDR2 YNNKEL (reference sequence). This CDR3 comprises 16 residues. Unmatched junction bases numbered 5, after V lost 5 bases and J lost 1 base. The CDR3 nucleotides read TGTGCCAGCAGCGTTGGGACAGGGGAGTCTGGAAACACCATATATTTT. Its protein product is CASSVGTGESGNTIYF.

This clonotype is categorized as medium-sized. This beta chain came through as a stray read in a library set up for alpha chains, and its size says little. The chain carries TRBV10-3 and TRBJ1-1; tentatively, D is TRBD1 (5 bases). The germline V gene has CDR1 ENHRY and CDR2 SYGVKD. Trimming cost V 3 bases and J 0 bases, with 8 bases left between them. The CDR3 totals 14 residues. The CDR3 region has the DNA TGTGCCATCAGTGACAGGGTACTGAACACTGAAGCTTTCTTT. Its translation is CAISDRVLNTEAFF.

This clonotype was seen a few times. In a library made to pick up alpha chains, this beta chain is a stray read with a size that means little. V usage is TRBV12-3 or TRBV12-4 and J usage is TRBJ2-1, with 8 bases matching TRBD2. The CDR3 is 15 amino acids. The trim removed 6 bases at V and 0 bases at J, leaving 4 bases unmatched. The CDR3 DNA sequence: TGTGCCAGCAGGCTAGCGGGTGGCTCCTACAATGAGCAGTTCTTC. It is translated as CASRLAGGSYNEQFF.

This clonotype came up many times. This beta chain is a stray read from a library made for alpha chains; its abundance is not meaningful. The J gene is TRBJ2-2, the V gene TRBV29-1; a weak D match, TRBD1 (5 bases). CDR1 is SQVTM and CDR2 is ANQGSEA in the germline V gene. The CDR3 extends over 15 amino acids. V lost 6 bases and J lost 5, with 19 bases in between. The CDR3 bases are TGCAGCGTCCACCCTGGTGGGGCTTGGACCGGGGAGCTGTTTTTT. Its protein product is CSVHPGGAWTGELFF.

By share, this clonotype ranks as medium-sized. This beta chain represents an off-target read in a library built for alpha chains; its size is of limited meaning. CDR3 bases: TGTGCCAGCACCCTAAGTGCCAACTATGGCTACACCTTC. Protein: CASTLSANYGYTF. V usage is TRBV12-3 or TRBV12-4 and J usage is TRBJ1-2; D ambiguous. V lost 7 bases, J lost 2 bases, and 11 bases lay in between. This CDR3 has 13 residues.

Of note for this clonotype: This beta chain came through as a stray read in a library set up for alpha chains, and its size says little. The rearrangement joins TRBV12-3 or TRBV12-4 to TRBJ2-3; 7 positions match TRBD2. V shed 2 bases, J shed 3 bases, and the junction held 5 bases outside the gene matches. The CDR3 has 15 residues. CDR3 bases: TGTGCCAGCAGTTTATGGGCGGGAGCAACAGATACGCAGTATTTT. Translation: CASSLWAGATDTQYF.

In its sample, this clonotype is medium-sized (0.01 to 0.1%). Little can be read into the size of this beta chain, an off-target read in a library designed for alpha chains. Written as DNA, the CDR3 is TGCAGCGTTGAAGAAGAGGAAGGGGTGAATGGCTACACCTTC. Amino acid sequence: CSVEEEEGVNGYTF. The chain joins TRBV29-1 to TRBJ1-2; possibly TRBD1 for D (5 bases). Per the germline V gene, CDR1 is SQVTM and CDR2 is ANQGSEA. This CDR3 spans 14 amino acids. Trimming cost V 0 bases and J 6 bases, with 14 bases left between them.

In this sample, this clonotype is medium-sized. The library was prepared for alpha chains; this beta chain is a stray read, so its frequency means little. The chain is built from TRBV28 and TRBJ1-1; TRBD1 agrees at 7 bases. This CDR3 is 11 amino acids long. Trimming cost V 8 bases and J 10 bases; bases outside gene matches: 7. Germline CDR1 reads MDHEN; CDR2 reads SYDVKM. CDR3 sequence: CASLTGVSAFF. The CDR3 DNA sequence: TGTGCCAGCTTAACAGGGGTTTCAGCTTTCTTT.

A few counts support this clonotype. A library made for alpha chains picked up this beta chain off target, so its size means little. The rearrangement uses TRBV2 and TRBJ1-5; D remains unclear. CDR1 SNHLY and CDR2 FYNNEI come from the germline V gene. This CDR3 region has 14 residues. Trimming cost V 7 bases and J 2 bases, with 12 bases left between them. The DNA of the CDR3 is TGTGCCAGCAAGACGGGTGGGGGCAATCAGCCCCAGCATTTT. Translated, it gives CASKTGGGNQPQHF.